This T cell receptor (beta chain) comes out of a study of cytomegalovirus exposure and HLA in healthy donors. In regard to this clone: No antigen is known for it. Relative to the germline gene, one junction end is altered; a read error may explain this. This sample includes further DNA sequences coding for the same CDR3.

PCR was performed using 60 Vbeta and 13 Jbeta primers. This table comes from immunoSEQ multiplex PCR, and its TCRdb copy is limited to in-frame clones, with some not included. The top ten clones hold 2% to 2.5% of a sample with about 270,000 clones, approximately 70% of them seen once. The study's findings and limits: Other equally common chains were less clonally expanded than HLA-associated TCR beta chains, a later analysis showed. Most subjects' HLA-A and HLA-B alleles were reportedly predicted from TCR beta sequences.

This CDR3 contains 15 residues. The germline gives CDR1 SGHRS, CDR2 YFSETQ. Unrecorded immune exposures were likely, despite nominal health at sampling. Sequenced input: PBMCs. The chain uses TRBV5-1 and TRBJ1-4; tentatively, D is TRBD1 (6 bases). The receptor was isolated from a female donor in good health and CMV-seronegative. The DNA of the CDR3 is TGCGCCAGCAGCTTGGAACAGGGAAGGAATGAAAAACTCTTTTTT. This encodes CASSLEQGRNEKLFF.